The next 20 T cell receptor beta chains were all read from a single sample in a study of T cell responses to AZD1222 COVID-19 vaccine. Sequencing used immunoSEQ multiplex PCR; TCRdb keeps in-frame clones, though not all of them. The profile shows around 50,000 clones, around 84% of them singletons. The source was peripheral blood, collected on day 0 of AZD1222 vaccination. The receptors were gathered from an adult in good health.

The chain links TRBV2 to TRBJ2-5, with D possibly matching TRBD2 (6 bases). The germline gives CDR1 SNHLY, CDR2 FYNNEI. The CDR3 loop spans 13 amino acids. Trimming pared 6 bases from V and 5 bases from J, leaving 13 bases between. The CDR3: CASSRTIRETQYF. The CDR3 coding sequence is TGTGCCAGCAGCAGGACTATCAGGGAGACCCAGTACTTC.

The genes are TRBV18 and TRBJ2-2, with TRBD2 matching over 7 bases. With V trimmed by 2 bases and J by 2 bases, 11 bases remained unmatched. This CDR3 spans 18 amino acids. The germline V gene encodes CDR1 KGHSH and CDR2 LQKENI. The CDR3, as DNA: TGTGCCAGCTCACCAGAAGCCCTACCAGCGGGAAACACCGGGGAGCTGTTTTTT. Protein sequence: CASSPEALPAGNTGELFF. Using reference TRBV18 and TRBJ2-2 for the parts outside the CDR3, the full variable domain is NAGVMQNPRHLVRRRGQEARLRCSPMKGHSHVYWYRQLPEEGLKFMVYLQKENIIDESGMPKERFSAEFPKEGPSILRIQQVVRGDSAAYFCASSPEALPAGNTGELFFGEGSRLTVL.

V is TRBV6-5 and J is TRBJ2-7; 9 bases are shared with TRBD2. This CDR3 spans 15 amino acids. The V gene's germline CDR1 is MNHEY and CDR2 SVGAGI. Trimming removed 5 bases from V and 4 bases from J; junction bases left unmatched: 9. Here the CDR3 DNA reads TGTGCCAGCAGTCCTAGCGGGGCAGTTGCTTACGAGCAGTACTTC. Residues: CASSPSGAVAYEQYF.

The chain carries TRBV7-2 and TRBJ2-5; TRBD2 is a possible D gene (7 bases). This CDR3 region has 15 residues. Germline V gene sequence: CDR1 SGHTA, CDR2 FQGNSA. V was pared by 4 bases and J by 7 bases, with 19 bases between. The CDR3 region is CASSSRVGGGATQYF. The CDR3 coding sequence is TGTGCCAGCAGCTCCAGGGTTGGGGGGGGCGCGACCCAGTACTTC. The variable domain in full, with the rest retrieved from reference TRBV7-2 and TRBJ2-5, is GAGVSQSPSNKVTEKGKDVELRCDPISGHTALYWYRQSLGQGLEFLIYFQGNSAPDKSGLPSDRFSAERTGGSVSTLTIQRTQQEDSAVYLCASSSRVGGGATQYFGPGTRLLVL.

The V gene is TRBV6-1, the J gene TRBJ2-6, with D uncertain. The CDR3 spans 17 residues. Germline V gene sequence: CDR1 MNHNS, CDR2 SASEGT. Between the trimmed V and J ends, which lost 3 bases and 6 bases, there was a span of 18 bases. The CDR3 DNA is TGTGCCAGCAGTGAGGGCCCGTCCCGCATCTTGGCCAACGTCCTGACTTTC. It encodes CASSEGPSRILANVLTF.

CDR3 protein: CGNGTGIDGELFF. CDR3 bases: TGTGGGAACGGGACAGGGATCGACGGGGAGCTGTTTTTT. This rearrangement joins TRBV21-1 to TRBJ2-2; no DNA check was done on the table's D call, TRBD1. TRBV21-1 has pseudogene status. There are 13 residues in the CDR3.

The chain uses TRBV7-8 and TRBJ2-1; TRBD1 matches at 11 bases. The length of the CDR3 is 15 residues. The trim removed 5 bases at V and 7 bases at J, leaving 7 bases unmatched. CDR1 is SGHVS and CDR2 is FQNEAQ in the germline V gene. The CDR3 coding sequence is TGTGCCAGCAGCCCGCGGGGGGACAGGGGGAATGAGCAGTTCTTC. Its protein product is CASSPRGDRGNEQFF.

The chain links TRBV10-2 to TRBJ2-1; D perhaps matches TRBD2 (6 bases). Between the trimmed V and J ends, which lost 4 bases and 0 bases, there was a span of 10 bases. The CDR3 totals 15 residues. Germline CDR1 reads WSHSY; CDR2 reads SAAADI. Here the CDR3 reads CASSGAGSSYNEQFF. CDR3 nucleotides: TGCGCCAGCAGTGGGGCCGGGAGCTCCTACAATGAGCAGTTCTTC.

J is TRBJ1-2 and V is TRBV25-1; 7 nucleotides align to TRBD1. CDR3 length equals 16 residues. Germline-derived CDR1 and CDR2 are MGHDK and SYGVNS. Unmatched junction bases numbered 14, after V lost 4 bases and J lost 6 bases. CDR3 in amino acids: CASSGFHRGRVNGYTF. In DNA form, the CDR3 reads TGTGCCAGCAGTGGGTTTCACAGGGGCCGAGTTAATGGCTACACCTTC.

The CDR3 loop is CASSLWGPLGNTIYF. In nucleotides, the CDR3 is TGTGCCAGCAGTTTATGGGGGCCTCTGGGGAACACCATATATTTT. The chain uses TRBV28 and TRBJ1-3; tentative D call: TRBD1 (5 bases). CDR3 length: 15 residues. Trimming shortened V by 0 bases and J by 7 bases, and 13 bases separated the two germline ends. CDR1 is MDHEN, CDR2 SYDVKM, per germline.

The chain joins TRBV4-3 to TRBJ1-2; TRBD1 might be the D (5 bases). Germline CDR1 and CDR2: LGHNA and YSLEER. Trimming removed 0 bases at V and 6 bases at J, with 11 bases between. The CDR3 totals 14 residues. CDR3 region: CASSQDRGGNGYTF. In nucleotides, the CDR3 is TGCGCCAGCAGCCAAGATAGGGGTGGGAATGGCTACACCTTC.

This chain joins TRBV5-1 and TRBJ2-5, with D tentatively TRBD1 or TRBD2 (6 bases each). The CDR3 is made up of 13 amino acids. The V end lost 4 bases, the J end lost 5 bases, and 12 bases lay between the germline ends. Germline CDR1 and CDR2: SGHRS and YFSETQ. The CDR3, as DNA: TGCGCCAGCAGCGTCCAAGGGGGGGAGACCCAGTACTTC. Amino acid sequence: CASSVQGGETQYF.

The rearrangement links TRBV28 to TRBJ1-2; D gene unclear. Germline CDR1 and CDR2: MDHEN and SYDVKM. The CDR3 consists of 14 residues. Trimming cost V 4 bases and J 3 bases, with 12 bases left between them. CDR3 sequence (DNA): TGTGCCAGCAGTTATAATGGGCCCTACTATGGCTACACCTTC. Translated, it gives CASSYNGPYYGYTF.

V and J are TRBV6-5 and TRBJ1-6, with TRBD1 matching over 9 bases. Germline V gives CDR1 MNHEY, CDR2 SVGAGI. CDR3 size: 13 residues. The CDR3 DNA reads as TGTGTCACAGGGGGCCCTATGAATTCACCCCTCCACTTT. Its translation is CVTGGPMNSPLHF.

In DNA, the CDR3 is TGTGCCAGCAGCGCGCGGTACTACGAGCAGTACTTC. Translated: CASSARYYEQYF. The V call is TRBV13, the J call TRBJ2-7, with D hard to call. From germline, CDR1 is PRHDT and CDR2 FYEKMQ (reference sequence). The CDR3 is 12 amino acids. The V and J ends lost 5 bases and 3 bases respectively, with 8 bases between them.

The table lists this clone with a count of one. J is TRBJ1-2 and V is TRBV6-1, with 8 bases aligning to TRBD1. Germline loops: CDR1 MNHNS, CDR2 SASEGT. The CDR3 covers 14 residues. Trimming removed 3 bases from V and 3 bases from J; junction bases left unmatched: 3. The DNA for the CDR3 is TGTGCCAGCAGTGAGCAGGGGGCCGACTATGGCTACACCTTC. Protein product: CASSEQGADYGYTF.

The chain joins TRBV9 to TRBJ2-2, with a tentative D call TRBD2 (5 bases). Trimming took 0 bases from V and 4 from J, leaving 10 bases between them. Germline V gene sequence: CDR1 SGDLS, CDR2 YYNGEE. The CDR3 is 15 amino acids. The CDR3 is CASSVVEGSTGELFF. In DNA, the CDR3 is TGTGCCAGCAGCGTAGTCGAGGGAAGCACCGGGGAGCTGTTTTTT. Based on the CDR3 plus reference TRBV9 and TRBJ2-2, the full variable domain is DSGVTQTPKHLITATGQRVTLRCSPRSGDLSVYWYQQSLDQGLQFLIQYYNGEERAKGNILERFSAQQFPDLHSELNLSSLELGDSALYFCASSVVEGSTGELFFGEGSRLTVL.

V is TRBV2 and J is TRBJ1-2, with a weak D call TRBD1 (5 bases). This CDR3 comprises 13 residues. Trimming pared 2 bases from V and 4 bases from J, leaving 8 bases between. Looked up from germline, CDR1 is SNHLY and CDR2 is FYNNEI. In DNA form, the CDR3 reads TGTGCCAGCAGTGAACGAGGGGCCTATGGCTACACCTTC. Translation: CASSERGAYGYTF.

The rearrangement links TRBV6-1 to TRBJ1-2; tentative D call: TRBD1 (5 bases). This CDR3 has 13 amino acids. Germline assignment: CDR1 MNHNS and CDR2 SASEGT. Trimming removed 0 bases from V and 10 bases from J, with 12 bases in between. This CDR3 is CASSEALGGAYTF. Written as DNA, the CDR3 is TGTGCCAGCAGTGAAGCTTTAGGAGGGGCCTACACCTTC.

The genes are TRBV5-6 and TRBJ1-5; D ambiguous. From germline, CDR1 is SGHDT and CDR2 YYEEEE. V shed 0 bases and J shed 4 bases, with 17 bases lying between them. This CDR3 comprises 17 residues. CDR3 nucleotide sequence: TGTGCCAGCAGCTTGGGGATCGGCAGTGGGGTGAATCAGCCCCAGCATTTT. Its translation is CASSLGIGSGVNQPQHF.